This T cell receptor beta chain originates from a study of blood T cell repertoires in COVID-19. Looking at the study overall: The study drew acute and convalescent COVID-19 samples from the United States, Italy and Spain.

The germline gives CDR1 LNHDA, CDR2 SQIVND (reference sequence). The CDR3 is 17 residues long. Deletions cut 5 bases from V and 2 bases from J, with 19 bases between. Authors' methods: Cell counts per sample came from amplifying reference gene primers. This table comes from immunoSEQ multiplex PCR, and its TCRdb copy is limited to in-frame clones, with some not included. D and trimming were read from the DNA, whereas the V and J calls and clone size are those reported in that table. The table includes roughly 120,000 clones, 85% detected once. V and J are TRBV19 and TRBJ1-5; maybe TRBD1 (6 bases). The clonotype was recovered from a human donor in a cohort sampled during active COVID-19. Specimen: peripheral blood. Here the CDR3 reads CASSLRGGAQGNQPQHF. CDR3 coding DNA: TGTGCCAGTAGTCTAAGGGGGGGGGCGCAAGGCAATCAGCCCCAGCATTTT.